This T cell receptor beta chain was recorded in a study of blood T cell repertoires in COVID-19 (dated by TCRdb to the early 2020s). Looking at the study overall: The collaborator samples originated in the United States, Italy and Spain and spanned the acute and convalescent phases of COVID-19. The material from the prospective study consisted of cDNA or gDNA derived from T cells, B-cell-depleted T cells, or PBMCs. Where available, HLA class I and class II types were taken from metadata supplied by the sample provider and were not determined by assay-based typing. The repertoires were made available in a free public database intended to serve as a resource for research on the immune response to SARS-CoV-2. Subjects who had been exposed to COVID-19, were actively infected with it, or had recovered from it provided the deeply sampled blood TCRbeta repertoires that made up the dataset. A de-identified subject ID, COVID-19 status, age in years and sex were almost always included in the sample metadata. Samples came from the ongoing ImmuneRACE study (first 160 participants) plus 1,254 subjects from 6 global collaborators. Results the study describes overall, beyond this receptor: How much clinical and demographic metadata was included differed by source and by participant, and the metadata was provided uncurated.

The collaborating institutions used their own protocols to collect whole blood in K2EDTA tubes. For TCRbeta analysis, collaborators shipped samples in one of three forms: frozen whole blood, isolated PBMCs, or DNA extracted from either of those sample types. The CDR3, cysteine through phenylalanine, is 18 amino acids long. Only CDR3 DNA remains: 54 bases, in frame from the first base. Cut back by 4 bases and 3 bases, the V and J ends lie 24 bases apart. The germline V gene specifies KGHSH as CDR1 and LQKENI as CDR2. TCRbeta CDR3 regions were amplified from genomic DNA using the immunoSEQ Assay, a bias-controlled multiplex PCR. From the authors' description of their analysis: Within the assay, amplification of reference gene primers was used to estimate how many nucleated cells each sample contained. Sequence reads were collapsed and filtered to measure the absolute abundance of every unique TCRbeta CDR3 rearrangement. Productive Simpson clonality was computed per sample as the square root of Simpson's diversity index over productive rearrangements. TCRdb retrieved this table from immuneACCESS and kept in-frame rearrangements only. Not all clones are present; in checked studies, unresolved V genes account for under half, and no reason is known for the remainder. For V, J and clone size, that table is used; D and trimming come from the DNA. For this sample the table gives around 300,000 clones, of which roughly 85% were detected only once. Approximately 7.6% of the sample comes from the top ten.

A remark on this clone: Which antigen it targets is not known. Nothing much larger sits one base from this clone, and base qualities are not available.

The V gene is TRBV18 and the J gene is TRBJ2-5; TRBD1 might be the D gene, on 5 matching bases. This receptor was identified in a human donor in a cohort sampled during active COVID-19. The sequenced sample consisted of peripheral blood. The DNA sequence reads TGTGCCAGCTCACGGGCCAGGGCGCGGAACCCGCTCGAAGAGACCCAGTACTTC. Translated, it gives CASSRARARNPLEETQYF.